Listed here are 28 T cell receptor beta chains from one sample, sequenced in a study of T cells in Graves' hyperthyroidism and ophthalmopathy. Amplified regions were TCR beta CDR3 sequences from RNA transcripts. With the HTBI primer set, the TCR CDR3 went through a first round of RT-PCR. TCRdb reprocessed the multiplex PCR reads with MiXCR, giving one entry per CDR3 protein. In the table there are around 340,000 distinct CDR3 sequences, about 15% of which are singletons. The sequenced sample was blood. The source of these receptors is a woman aged 25 to 39 with Graves' hyperthyroidism.

This rearrangement joins TRBV30 to TRBJ1-6; D may be TRBD1 (6 bases). Germline-derived CDR1 and CDR2 are GTSNPN and SVGIG (reference sequence). This CDR3 contains 13 residues. Trimming cost V 7 bases and J 7 bases, with 14 bases left between them. The CDR3 region has the DNA TGTGCCTCCACGAGGGGGGGAAATTCACCCCTCCACTTT. Its translation: CASTRGGNSPLHF.

The chain carries TRBV18 and TRBJ1-1; D might be TRBD1 (5 bases). The CDR3 is 16 residues long. Trimming took 3 bases from V and 0 from J, leaving 14 bases between them. The germline gives CDR1 KGHSH, CDR2 LQKENI. Written as DNA, the CDR3 is TGTGCCAGCTCACCCGGGACCGCTAACATGAACACTGAAGCTTTCTTT. This encodes CASSPGTANMNTEAFF.

This chain uses TRBV24-1 with TRBJ2-1, with a possible D match to TRBD2 (6 bases). The germline V gene encodes CDR1 KGHDR and CDR2 SFDVKD. The CDR3 is 14 amino acids. V was trimmed by 7 bases and J by 5 bases, leaving 14 bases between them. The CDR3 loop is CATRLAVPNNEQFF. The CDR3 DNA reads TGTGCCACCAGACTAGCCGTACCAAACAATGAGCAGTTCTTC.

This clonotype was observed at least ten times. The rearrangement links TRBV28 to TRBJ2-7; perhaps D is TRBD1 or TRBD2 (5 bases each). Germline-derived CDR1 and CDR2 are MDHEN and SYDVKM. The CDR3 spans 11 residues. V shed 4 bases and J shed 9 bases, with 10 bases lying between them. The CDR3 coding sequence is TGTGCCAGCAGTTCCCCGGGACCGCAGTACTTC. The encoded protein is CASSSPGPQYF.

This clonotype was seen at least ten times. CDR3 region: CATSDFTVNYGYTF. The DNA of the CDR3 is TGTGCCACCAGTGATTTCACAGTCAACTATGGCTACACCTTC. This rearrangement joins TRBV24-1 to TRBJ1-2; D is uncertain. The CDR3 runs to 14 residues. The germline V gene has CDR1 KGHDR and CDR2 SFDVKD. V lost 1 base to trimming and J lost 2 bases, with 7 bases between them.

This chain joins TRBV29-1 and TRBJ2-7; D is possibly TRBD2 (6 bases). Germline V gene sequence: CDR1 SQVTM, CDR2 ANQGSEA. The V end was cut by 7 bases, the J end by 7 bases, with 17 bases between. The CDR3 loop spans 12 amino acids. The CDR3 coding sequence is TGCAGCGCCTGGGGGGTTCGCGCTGAGCAGTACTTC. Encoded protein: CSAWGVRAEQYF.

This clonotype showed up many times. This chain joins TRBV9 and TRBJ2-2, with D tentatively TRBD2 (5 bases). V lost 3 bases and J lost 7, with 10 bases in between. The V gene's germline CDR1 is SGDLS and CDR2 YYNGEE. This CDR3 spans 13 amino acids. The CDR3 region is CASSGPAGGELFF. The CDR3 region has the DNA TGTGCCAGCAGCGGCCCCGCGGGCGGGGAGCTGTTTTTT.

The chain carries TRBV20-1 and TRBJ2-7, with 13 bases fitting TRBD2. Germline lookup yields CDR1 DFQATT and CDR2 SNEGSKA (reference sequence). V was clipped by 3 bases and J by 1 base; unmatched bases: 18. This CDR3 is built from 20 residues. DNA for the CDR3: TGCAGTGCTAGTCTTCTACGAACTAGCGGGAGGGCCGTAGGGTCCTACGAGCAGTACTTC. Translated, it gives CSASLLRTSGRAVGSYEQYF.

This clonotype has ten or more counts. V usage is TRBV5-1 and J usage is TRBJ2-2; D remains unclear. V was shortened by 0 bases and J by 0 bases, with 6 bases between the two germline ends. The CDR3 extends over 15 amino acids. The germline V gene has CDR1 SGHRS and CDR2 YFSETQ. Here the CDR3 reads CASSLGAANTGELFF. The CDR3 DNA follows: TGCGCCAGCAGCTTGGGAGCAGCGAACACCGGGGAGCTGTTTTTT.

This clonotype was detected ten times or more. V and J are TRBV5-1 and TRBJ2-1, with D unresolved. The CDR3 covers 13 residues. Germline V lookup: CDR1 SGHRS, CDR2 YFSETQ. V lost 2 bases, J lost 8 bases, and 11 bases lay in between. In nucleotides, the CDR3 is TGCGCCAGCAGCTTAGAGAGTGGGGATGAGCAGTTCTTC. Its translation is CASSLESGDEQFF.

With regard to this clonotype: A much larger clone lies a single base off, so this may be a read error. V usage is TRBV7-9 and J usage is TRBJ1-1; D remains ambiguous. The germline CDR1 and CDR2 sequences are SEHNR and FQNEAQ (reference sequence). V shed 11 bases and J shed 1 base, with 14 bases lying between them. This CDR3 has 13 residues. The CDR3 DNA follows: TGTGCCGGCATGGGCAGGCGGAACACTGAAGCTTTCTTT. It yields the protein CAGMGRRNTEAFF.

This clonotype was seen more than once but under ten times. The chain joins TRBV28 to TRBJ1-4, with 9 positions matching TRBD1. CDR1 and CDR2 from the germline V gene are MDHEN and SYDVKM. V shed 5 bases and J 1 base; nucleotides not matched to a gene: 5. CDR3 length equals 16 residues. CDR3 loop: CASSKGDRVTNEKLFF. Written as DNA, the CDR3 is TGTGCCAGCAGTAAGGGGGACAGGGTAACTAATGAAAAACTGTTTTTT.

V usage is TRBV6-1 and J usage is TRBJ2-2; 9 bases map to TRBD2. V lost 6 bases to trimming and J lost 6 bases; unmatched junction nucleotides: 5. This CDR3 spans 14 amino acids. The germline V gene has CDR1 MNHNS and CDR2 SASEGT. CDR3 nucleotides: TGTGCCAGCAGCGGTGGACTAGCGTCCGGGGAGCTGTTTTTT. This encodes CASSGGLASGELFF.

CDR3 in DNA: TGTGCCAGCCGCGTCCGCCTTTCGGGGGCTGGTTCACCCCTCCACTTT. Translated, it gives CASRVRLSGAGSPLHF. The rearrangement links TRBV28 to TRBJ1-6; a possible D gene is TRBD1 (6 bases). Germline V gene lookup returns CDR1 MDHEN and CDR2 SYDVKM. The V end lost 8 bases, the J end lost 9 bases, and 23 bases lay between the germline ends. This CDR3 comprises 16 residues.

This clonotype was observed a few times. The V and J genes are TRBV10-3 and TRBJ2-2; 7 nucleotides agree with TRBD2. Germline V gene lookup returns CDR1 ENHRY and CDR2 SYGVKD. There are 12 residues in the CDR3. V was pared by 8 bases and J by 6 bases, with 3 bases of the junction left unmatched. CDR3 protein: CAIGREAGELFF. The CDR3 DNA follows: TGTGCCATCGGGAGGGAGGCCGGGGAGCTGTTTTTT.

This rearrangement joins TRBV27 to TRBJ1-5; TRBD1 matches at 8 bases. Looked up from germline, CDR1 is MNHEY and CDR2 is SMNVEV (reference sequence). Trimming removed 5 bases from V and 4 bases from J; junction bases left unmatched: 7. CDR3 length: 15 amino acids. The CDR3 here is CASSPGQGANQPQHF. CDR3 coding DNA: TGTGCCAGCAGTCCCGGACAGGGAGCTAATCAGCCCCAGCATTTT.

The V gene is TRBV30, the J gene TRBJ1-1; D call uncertain. This CDR3 has 17 amino acids. The V end was cut by 3 bases, the J end by 1 base, with 21 bases between. Germline assignment: CDR1 GTSNPN and CDR2 SVGIG (reference sequence). In nucleotides, the CDR3 is TGTGCCTGGAGGCGGCTTAAGACGGGAGGGCGGAACACTGAAGCTTTCTTT. The encoded protein is CAWRRLKTGGRNTEAFF.

This chain connects TRBV6-2 or TRBV6-3 to TRBJ1-2; D possibly corresponds to TRBD1 (5 bases). The CDR3 sequence is 15 residues long. The V and J ends lost 5 bases and 6 bases respectively, with 19 bases between them. Germline lookup yields CDR1 MNHEY and CDR2 SVGEGT. DNA for the CDR3: TGTGCCAGCAGTGCAGAGCGGTCAGGGTTCAATGGCTACACCTTC. The encoded protein is CASSAERSGFNGYTF.

This chain connects TRBV5-4 to TRBJ1-3; D unclear. The CDR3 sequence is 14 residues long. V lost 1 base and J lost 4, with 9 bases in between. CDR1 is SGHNT, CDR2 YYREEE, per germline (reference sequence). CDR3 sequence reads: CASSLTASGNTIYF. CDR3 sequence (DNA): TGTGCCAGCAGCTTGACAGCCAGCGGAAACACCATATATTTT.

In its sample, this clonotype was seen a few times. The genes are TRBV28 and TRBJ1-1; perhaps TRBD1 as D (5 bases). Deletions cut 5 bases from V and 6 bases from J, with 13 bases between. Looked up from germline, CDR1 is MDHEN and CDR2 is SYDVKM. The CDR3 covers 13 residues. Here the CDR3 reads CASSPGWGSEAFF. CDR3 coding DNA: TGTGCCAGCAGTCCCGGATGGGGGTCTGAAGCTTTCTTT. Full variable domain (outside the CDR3, taken from reference TRBV28 and TRBJ1-1): DVKVTQSSRYLVKRTGEKVFLECVQDMDHENMFWYRQDPGLGLRLIYFSYDVKMKEKGDIPEGYSVSREKKERFSLILESASTNQTSMYLCASSPGWGSEAFFGQGTRLTVV.

This clonotype appeared many times. J is TRBJ2-3 and V is TRBV11-2; unclear D gene. The V gene's germline CDR1 is SGHAT and CDR2 FQNNGV. The CDR3 has 13 residues. Trimming pared 0 bases from V and 4 bases from J, leaving 5 bases between. CDR3 nucleotides: TGTGCCAGCAGCTTAGAACGACCAGATACGCAGTATTTT. It is translated as CASSLERPDTQYF.

This clonotype appeared a few times. The chain recombines TRBV20-1 with TRBJ2-3, with TRBD2 matching 12 bases. V lost 1 base, J lost 4 bases, and 6 bases stayed unmatched. This CDR3 has 16 amino acids. The V gene's germline CDR1 is DFQATT and CDR2 SNEGSKA (reference sequence). CDR3 DNA: TGCAGTGCTAGAGGACTAGCGGGAGTAAGGGCAGATACGCAGTATTTT. Its translation is CSARGLAGVRADTQYF.

The table lists this clonotype with many counts. The chain is built from TRBV28 and TRBJ1-5; D remains unclear. CDR1 is MDHEN, CDR2 SYDVKM, per germline. The V end lost 5 bases, the J end lost 3 bases, and 8 bases lay between the germline ends. The CDR3 contains 13 residues. CDR3 nucleotides: TGTGCCAGCAGTCGACATTACAATCAGCCCCAGCATTTT. It translates to CASSRHYNQPQHF.

This clonotype came up a few times. The chain links TRBV6-5 to TRBJ2-3; tentatively, D is TRBD1 (6 bases). CDR3 length: 17 amino acids. Germline CDR1 is MNHEY and CDR2 is SVGAGI. V was shortened by 0 bases and J by 0 bases, with 13 bases between the two germline ends. The CDR3, as DNA: TGTGCCAGCAGTTACTCGACGGGACACACTAGCACAGATACGCAGTATTTT. The encoded protein is CASSYSTGHTSTDTQYF.

This clonotype was observed at least ten times. This chain's CDR3 is CASSPLALDTQYF. The DNA for the CDR3 is TGTGCCAGCAGCCCCCTTGCGCTGGATACGCAGTATTTT. The chain links TRBV3-1 to TRBJ2-3; D is unclear. CDR3 size: 13 residues. The ends were cut back, 4 bases at V and 6 bases at J, with 11 bases in the middle. Germline-derived CDR1 and CDR2 are LGHDT and YNNKEL (reference sequence).

This clonotype was observed many times. The chain links TRBV28 to TRBJ2-3; 10 nucleotides agree with TRBD2. V was pared by 4 bases and J by 3 bases, with 4 bases of the junction left unmatched. Per the germline V gene, CDR1 is MDHEN and CDR2 is SYDVKM. CDR3 length equals 15 residues. Written as DNA, the CDR3 is TGTGCCAGCAGTTGGGGGGGACTAGCGACAGATACGCAGTATTTT. The encoded protein is CASSWGGLATDTQYF.

The table lists this clonotype with many counts. The chain joins TRBV30 to TRBJ2-6; D is undetermined. Trimming stripped 0 bases from V and 0 bases from J, with 12 bases between. This CDR3 is built from 17 residues. In germline, CDR1 is GTSNPN, CDR2 SVGIG (reference sequence). The CDR3 coding sequence is TGTGCCTGGAGTGTACATCTGACTGCCTCTGGGGCCAACGTCCTGACTTTC. It specifies CAWSVHLTASGANVLTF.

The sample holds a few counts of this clonotype. The chain couples TRBV11-2 to TRBJ1-1, with 9 bases identical to TRBD1. The CDR3 is made up of 14 amino acids. Looked up from germline, CDR1 is SGHAT and CDR2 is FQNNGV. V dropped 1 base and J dropped 7; count of bases not matched to a gene: 4. CDR3 in amino acids: CASSLVTGGLEAFF. The CDR3 nucleotides are TGTGCCAGCAGCTTAGTCACAGGGGGCCTTGAAGCTTTCTTT.